The text below deals with one TCR beta chain. There is no known antigen for this receptor. No qualities accompany the bases; no much larger clone lies one base away. This sample was included in a study of shared clonotypes between healthy human individuals (TCRdb year 2020). At the level of the whole study: The cohort comprised a couple of women and a few men aged 18 to 49 years. The study deeply sequenced blood TCR repertoires of about 5 healthy adults to estimate repertoire size and the extent of clonotype sharing between individuals. Different laboratories and diverse techniques were used to prepare libraries and sequence TCR repertoires, to increase sequencing depth and limit assay-specific biases. Between about 0.9 and 9 billion PBMCs per donor were obtained by leukapheresis. Per donor, three plates each were used for CD4 naive and CD4 memory, two for CD8 naive, and one for CD8 memory. The full study reports these points: Across several donors, around 5.4% of naive CD4, approximately 4% of naive CD8, about 2% of memory CD4, and under 0.45% of memory CD8 clonotypes were shared. Pairwise subsampling indicated that sequencing depth was expected to affect the degree of clonotype sharing among donors. Because the study included only a small number of donors, the genetic and exposure-history diversity represented was limited. Higher generation probabilities were observed for clonotypes shared by all four sorted-subset donors than for non-shared clonotypes. Incomplete sequencing was indicated by rarefaction of sorted-subset datasets, despite the large sequencing depth. Sampling was restricted to blood, and TCR repertoires in tissue are likely to differ from TCR repertoires in blood. Estimated clonotype richness was generally larger for naive than for memory subsets.

The CDR3 runs 16 amino acids, cysteine and phenylalanine included. CDR3 DNA is the only sequence kept; it has 48 bases, read in frame from the first base. V was cut back by 6 bases and J by 6 bases, leaving a gap of 20 bases between them. The germline V gene specifies SGHDN as CDR1 and FVKESK as CDR2. Using the deep immunoSEQ assay, TCR CDR3 regions were amplified from genomic DNA by multiplex PCR. Genomic DNA extracted from each cell subset was distributed evenly over all wells of several immunoSEQ 96-well plates, and each plate served as one replicate. Each replicate PCR for sorted subsets received about 200 ng genomic DNA, equal to around 32,000 T cell genomes. The purified libraries were quantified using a Qubit 3.0 fluorometer, sized with a Bioanalyzer 2100, and then quantified again using the KAPA Library Quantification kit. A separate single-read 150-cycle Illumina NextSeq 550 flow cell was used to sequence each immunoSEQ 96-well plate. The authors processed their data as follows. Because the immunoSEQ output held only junctional sequences and lacked quality scores, the filtering could not match the filtering applied to full-length reads. Sequences were annotated with PyIR, a Python wrapper for IgBLAST v1.9, using IMGT germline references to assign V/J genes and CDR3. Any read was removed if the V/J assignment was weak (E-value above 1e-6), the CDR3 was missing, or the read contained stop codons, out-of-frame junctions, or ambiguous translated residues. V3J clonotypes were defined as sequences sharing an identical inferred V gene, J gene, and CDR3 amino acid sequence. To compute the percentage overlap between repertoires, the number of shared unique clonotypes was divided by the size of the smaller repertoire. Three approaches were used to assess repertoire richness: RTK rarefaction, the Chao1 estimator, and Recon v2.1 estimates of unobserved clonotypes. For all TCRbeta clonotypes obtained by the gDNA method from several donors, generation probabilities were computed with OLGA. TCRdb retrieved this table from immuneACCESS and kept in-frame rearrangements only. Not all clones are present; in checked studies, unresolved V genes account for under half, and no reason is known for the remainder. V and J calls plus clone size are reproduced from that table; the DNA served to infer D and trimming. Counted in this sample were 600,000 or so clones; more than 95% of them appeared once. 0.3% of the sample lies in the top ten.

CD8 naive samples were obtained by positive selection for CCR7 among CD45RO-negative cells, yielding a CD45RA+CCR7+ population from which TemRA cells were excluded. The donors were healthy, HIV-negative adults who had no recently reported acute infections or vaccinations. Every donor was a Caucasian adult living in Nashville, Tennessee, USA. Blood was obtained by leukapheresis, after which PBMCs were separated by Ficoll-Histopaque density gradient centrifugation and cryopreserved in liquid nitrogen vapor phase. Purity and quantity of every magnetically sorted T cell population were checked by analytical flow cytometry. Genomic DNA was isolated from each sorted fraction and quantified by UV absorbance on a Nanodrop 2000c.

Sequencing was done on a sample of naive CD8+ T cells sorted from blood. In the paper's terms, the cell subset or site label means: CD45RA+CCR7+. The rearrangement joined TRBV14 to TRBJ2-2, and the D gene may be TRBD2, 5 bases matching. The receptor was derived from a man aged 25-45 years in good health. The DNA reads TGTGCCAGCAGTCCCCGGGGAGTCCTTCGGCCCGGGGAGCTGTTTTTT. Protein translation: CASSPRGVLRPGELFF.